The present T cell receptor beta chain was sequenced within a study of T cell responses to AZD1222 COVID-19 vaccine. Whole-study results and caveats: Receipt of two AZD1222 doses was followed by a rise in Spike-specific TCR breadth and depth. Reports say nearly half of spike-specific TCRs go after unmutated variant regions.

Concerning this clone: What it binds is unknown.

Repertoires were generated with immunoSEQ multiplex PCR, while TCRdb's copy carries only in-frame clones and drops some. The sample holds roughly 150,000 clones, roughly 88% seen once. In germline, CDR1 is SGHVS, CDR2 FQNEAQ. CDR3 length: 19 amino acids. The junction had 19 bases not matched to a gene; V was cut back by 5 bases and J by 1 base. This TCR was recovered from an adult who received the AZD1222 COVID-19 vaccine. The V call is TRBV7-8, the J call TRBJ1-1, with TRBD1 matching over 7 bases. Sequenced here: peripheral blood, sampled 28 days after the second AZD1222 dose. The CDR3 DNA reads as TGTGCCAGCAGCGATCCCTTACAGGGGCCGCGACTTTCGAACACTGAAGCTTTCTTT. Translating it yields CASSDPLQGPRLSNTEAFF.